This T cell receptor (beta chain) emerged from a study of early T cells in non-severe SARS-CoV-2 infection. About the study: Sequenced bulk RNA came from whole blood that was unsorted, and chains were unpaired.

Germline V lookup: CDR1 SEHNR, CDR2 FQNEAQ (reference sequence). This CDR3 is 14 amino acids long. Trimming shortened V by 6 bases and J by 1 base, and 9 bases separated the two germline ends. This clonotype was seen many times. Its specificity is unknown. Regarding the study as a whole: VDJdb matching skewed toward anti-spike CD8 responses, missing private and CD4 specificities.

Researchers tagged individual cDNA molecules with unique molecular identifiers. TCRdb reprocessed the 5' RACE reads with MiXCR, giving one entry per CDR3 protein. The sample consists of more than 65,000 distinct CDR3 sequences, 13% of them appearing once. The rearrangement uses TRBV7-9 and TRBJ2-2, with D possibly being TRBD2 (5 bases). This TCR derives from an adult who was a healthcare worker with PCR-confirmed SARS-CoV-2 infection or an uninfected control (not recorded which). Sample: whole blood. CDR3 protein: CASRLAENTGELFF. The DNA of the CDR3 is TGTGCCAGCAGGCTAGCTGAGAACACCGGGGAGCTGTTTTTT.